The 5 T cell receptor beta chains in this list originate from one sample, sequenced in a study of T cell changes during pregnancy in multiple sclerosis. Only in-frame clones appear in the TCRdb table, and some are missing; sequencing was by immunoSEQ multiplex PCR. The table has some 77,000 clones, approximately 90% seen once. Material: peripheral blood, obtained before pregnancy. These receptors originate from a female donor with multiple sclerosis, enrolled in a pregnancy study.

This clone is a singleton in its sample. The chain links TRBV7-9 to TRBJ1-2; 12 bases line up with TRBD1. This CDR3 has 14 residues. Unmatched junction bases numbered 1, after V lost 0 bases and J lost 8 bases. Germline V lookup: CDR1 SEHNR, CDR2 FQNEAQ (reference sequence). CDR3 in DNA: TGTGCCAGCAGCTTAGCAGGGACAGGGGGCGGCTACACCTTC. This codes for CASSLAGTGGGYTF.

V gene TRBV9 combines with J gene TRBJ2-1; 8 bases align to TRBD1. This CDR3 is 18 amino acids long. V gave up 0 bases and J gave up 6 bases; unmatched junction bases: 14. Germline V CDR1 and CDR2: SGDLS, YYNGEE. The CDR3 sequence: CASSVANGRGPGGNEQFF. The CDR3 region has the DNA TGTGCCAGCAGCGTAGCTAACGGCAGGGGGCCTGGGGGCAATGAGCAGTTCTTC.

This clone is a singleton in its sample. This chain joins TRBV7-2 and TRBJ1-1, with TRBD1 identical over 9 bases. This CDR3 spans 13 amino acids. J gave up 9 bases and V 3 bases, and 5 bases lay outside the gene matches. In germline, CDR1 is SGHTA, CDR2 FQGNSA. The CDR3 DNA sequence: TGTGCCAGCAGCTTTGGCGGGACAGGGAAAGCTTTCTTT. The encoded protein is CASSFGGTGKAFF.

The CDR3 region has the DNA TGTGCCAGTAGTATTACTACCGCCGAGAATGAAAAACTGTTTTTT. Residues: CASSITTAENEKLFF. The chain joins TRBV19 to TRBJ1-4; D ambiguous. Trimming took off 3 bases at V and 5 bases at J, with 13 bases between the two ends. From germline, CDR1 is LNHDA and CDR2 SQIVND (reference sequence). This CDR3 comprises 15 residues.

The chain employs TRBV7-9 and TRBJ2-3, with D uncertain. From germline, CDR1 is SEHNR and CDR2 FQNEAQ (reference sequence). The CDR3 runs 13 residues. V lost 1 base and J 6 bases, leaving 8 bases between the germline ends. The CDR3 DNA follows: TGTGCCAGCAGCTTAGGTAGCAGCGATACGCAGTATTTT. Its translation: CASSLGSSDTQYF.